This entry describes one T cell receptor (beta chain). Produced via immunoSEQ multiplex PCR; TCRdb's table is partial and in-frame only. The sample includes about 2.2 million clones, around 93% of them seen just once. The V end was cut by 5 bases, the J end by 6 bases, with 17 bases between. CDR3 length equals 15 residues. CDR1 is MNHEY and CDR2 is SVGAGI in the germline V gene. Naive CD8 cells were CD45RO-negative, positively selected for CCR7, excluding terminally differentiated effector memory CD45RA+ cells. This sample was included in a study of shared clonotypes between healthy human individuals.

The chain carries TRBV6-5 and TRBJ2-1; D perhaps matches TRBD2 (6 bases). The sequence came from a man aged 18 to 29 in good health. Some clones in this sample may be carry-over from other donors' samples. The sample consisted of naive CD8+ T cells from PBMCs. In DNA, the CDR3 is TGTGCCAGCAGTCACTTAGCGGAGAGCCCCAATGAGCAGTTCTTC. Its protein product is CASSHLAESPNEQFF.